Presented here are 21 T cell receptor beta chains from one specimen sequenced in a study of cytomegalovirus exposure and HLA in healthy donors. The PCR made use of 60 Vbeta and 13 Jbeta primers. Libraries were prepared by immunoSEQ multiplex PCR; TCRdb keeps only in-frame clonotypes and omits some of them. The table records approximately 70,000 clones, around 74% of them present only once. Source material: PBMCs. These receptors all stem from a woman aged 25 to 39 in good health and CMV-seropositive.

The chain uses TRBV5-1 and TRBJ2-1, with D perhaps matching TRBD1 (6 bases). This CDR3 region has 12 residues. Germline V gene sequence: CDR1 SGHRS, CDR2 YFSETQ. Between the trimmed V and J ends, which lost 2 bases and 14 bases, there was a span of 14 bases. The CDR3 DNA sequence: TGCGCCAGCAGCTTTGAAGGGGGAATGAAGTTCTTC. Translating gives CASSFEGGMKFF.

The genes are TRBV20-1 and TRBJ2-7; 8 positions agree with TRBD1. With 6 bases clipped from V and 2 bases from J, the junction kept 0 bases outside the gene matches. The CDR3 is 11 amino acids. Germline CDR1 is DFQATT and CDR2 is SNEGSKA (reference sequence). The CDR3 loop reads CSADRAYEQYF. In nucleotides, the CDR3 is TGCAGTGCGGACAGGGCCTACGAGCAGTACTTC.

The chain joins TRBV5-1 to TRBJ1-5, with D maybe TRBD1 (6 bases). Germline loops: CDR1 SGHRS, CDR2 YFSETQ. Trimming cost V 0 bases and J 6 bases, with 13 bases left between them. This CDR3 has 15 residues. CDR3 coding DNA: TGCGCCAGCAGCTTGGCAACAGGGTCACTTCAGCCCCAGCATTTT. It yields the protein CASSLATGSLQPQHF. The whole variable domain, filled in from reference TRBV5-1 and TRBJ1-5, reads KAGVTQTPRYLIKTRGQQVTLSCSPISGHRSVSWYQQTPGQGLQFLFEYFSETQRNKGNFPGRFSGRQFSNSRSEMNVSTLELGDSALYLCASSLATGSLQPQHFGDGTRLSIL.

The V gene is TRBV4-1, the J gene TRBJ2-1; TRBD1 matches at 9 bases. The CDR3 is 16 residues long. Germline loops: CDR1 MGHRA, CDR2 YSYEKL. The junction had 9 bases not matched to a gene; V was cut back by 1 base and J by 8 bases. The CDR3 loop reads CASSQGPGQGNHEQFF. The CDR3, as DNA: TGCGCCAGCAGCCAAGGCCCGGGACAGGGAAACCATGAGCAGTTCTTC.

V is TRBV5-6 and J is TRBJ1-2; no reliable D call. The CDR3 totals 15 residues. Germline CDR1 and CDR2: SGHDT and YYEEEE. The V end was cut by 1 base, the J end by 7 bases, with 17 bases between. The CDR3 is CASSLSPRENGGYTF. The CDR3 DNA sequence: TGTGCCAGCAGCTTGTCCCCGAGGGAGAACGGTGGCTACACCTTC.

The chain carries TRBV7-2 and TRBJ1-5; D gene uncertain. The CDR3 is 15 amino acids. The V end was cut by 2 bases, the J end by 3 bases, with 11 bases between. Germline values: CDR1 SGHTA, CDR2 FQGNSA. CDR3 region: CASSLQEGYNQPQHF. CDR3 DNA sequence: TGTGCCAGCAGCTTACAGGAGGGATACAATCAGCCCCAGCATTTT.

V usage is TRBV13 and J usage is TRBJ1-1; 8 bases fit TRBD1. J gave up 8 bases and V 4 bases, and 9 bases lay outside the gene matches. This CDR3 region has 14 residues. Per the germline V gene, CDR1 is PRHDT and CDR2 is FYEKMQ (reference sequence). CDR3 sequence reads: CASSSDRDPAEAFF. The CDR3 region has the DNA TGTGCCAGCAGCTCGGACAGGGACCCGGCCGAAGCTTTCTTT.

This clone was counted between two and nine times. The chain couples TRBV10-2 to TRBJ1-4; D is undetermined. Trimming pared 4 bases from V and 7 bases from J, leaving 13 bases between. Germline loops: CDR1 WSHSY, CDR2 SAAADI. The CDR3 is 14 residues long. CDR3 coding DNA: TGCGCCAGCAGTGTAGGTCGGAGGAGTGAAAAACTGTTTTTT. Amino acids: CASSVGRRSEKLFF.

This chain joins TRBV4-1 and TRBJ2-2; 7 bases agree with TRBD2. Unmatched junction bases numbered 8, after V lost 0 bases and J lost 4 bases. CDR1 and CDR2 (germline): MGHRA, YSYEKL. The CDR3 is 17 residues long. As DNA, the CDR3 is TGCGCCAGCAGCCAAGAGGGGCCAGGCGGGGGCACCGGGGAGCTGTTTTTT. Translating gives CASSQEGPGGGTGELFF.

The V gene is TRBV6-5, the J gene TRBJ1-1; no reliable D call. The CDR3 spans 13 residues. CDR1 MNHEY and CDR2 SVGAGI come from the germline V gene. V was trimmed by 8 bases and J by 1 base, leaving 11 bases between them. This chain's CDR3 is CASYLGSNTEAFF. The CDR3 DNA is TGTGCCAGCTACCTAGGTTCGAACACTGAAGCTTTCTTT.

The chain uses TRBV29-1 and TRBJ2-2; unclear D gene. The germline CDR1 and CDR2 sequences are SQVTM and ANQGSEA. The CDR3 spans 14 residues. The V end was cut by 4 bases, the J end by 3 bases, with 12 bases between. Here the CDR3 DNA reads TGCAGCGTTGGCAACACCAAGTACACCGGGGAGCTGTTTTTT. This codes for CSVGNTKYTGELFF.

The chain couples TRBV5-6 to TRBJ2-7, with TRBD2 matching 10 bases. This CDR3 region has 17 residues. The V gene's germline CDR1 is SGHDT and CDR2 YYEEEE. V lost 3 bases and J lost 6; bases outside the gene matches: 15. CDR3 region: CASSSRLAGRDYTEQYF. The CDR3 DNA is TGTGCCAGCAGCTCAAGACTAGCGGGTAGGGATTATACCGAGCAGTACTTC.

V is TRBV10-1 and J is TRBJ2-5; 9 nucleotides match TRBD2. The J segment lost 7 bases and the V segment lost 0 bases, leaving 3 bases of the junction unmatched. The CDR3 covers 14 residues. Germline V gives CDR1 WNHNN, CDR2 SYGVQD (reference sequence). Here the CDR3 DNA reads TGCGCCAGCAGTGAGTCGCTAGCGGGACGGACCCAGTACTTC. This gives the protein CASSESLAGRTQYF.

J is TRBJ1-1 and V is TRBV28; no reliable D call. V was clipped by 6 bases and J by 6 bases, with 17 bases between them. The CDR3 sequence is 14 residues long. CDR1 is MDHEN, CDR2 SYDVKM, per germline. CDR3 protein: CASSRFSGSPEAFF. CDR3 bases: TGTGCCAGCAGCCGATTCTCCGGGAGCCCTGAAGCTTTCTTT.

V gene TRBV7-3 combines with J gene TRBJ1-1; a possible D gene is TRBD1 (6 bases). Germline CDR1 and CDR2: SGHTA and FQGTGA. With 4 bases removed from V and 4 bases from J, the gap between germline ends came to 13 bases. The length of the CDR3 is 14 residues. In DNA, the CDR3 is TGTGCCAGCAGCTCTCAGGGGCTGGGCACTGAAGCTTTCTTT. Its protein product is CASSSQGLGTEAFF.

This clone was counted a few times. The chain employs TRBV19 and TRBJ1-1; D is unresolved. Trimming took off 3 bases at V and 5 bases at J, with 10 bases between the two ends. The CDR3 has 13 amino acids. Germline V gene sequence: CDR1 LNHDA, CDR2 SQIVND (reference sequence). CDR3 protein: CASSMGVGTEAFF. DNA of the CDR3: TGTGCCAGTAGTATGGGAGTTGGGACTGAAGCTTTCTTT.

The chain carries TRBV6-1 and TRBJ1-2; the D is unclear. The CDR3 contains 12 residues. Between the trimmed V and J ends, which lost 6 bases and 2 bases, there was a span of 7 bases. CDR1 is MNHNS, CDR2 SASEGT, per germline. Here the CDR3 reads CASRSVNYGYTF. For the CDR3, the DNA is TGTGCCAGCAGATCGGTGAACTATGGCTACACCTTC.

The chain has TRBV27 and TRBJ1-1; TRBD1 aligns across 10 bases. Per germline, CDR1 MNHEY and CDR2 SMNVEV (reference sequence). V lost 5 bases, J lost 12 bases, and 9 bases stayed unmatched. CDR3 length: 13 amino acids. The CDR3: CASSPSTGGATFF. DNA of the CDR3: TGTGCCAGCAGTCCGTCGACAGGGGGCGCGACTTTCTTT.

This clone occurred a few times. The CDR3 protein is CASIPGQGGTTEAFF. As DNA, the CDR3 is TGTGCCAGCATCCCGGGACAGGGGGGGACCACTGAAGCTTTCTTT. This chain uses TRBV6-1 with TRBJ1-1; 11 positions match TRBD1. The CDR3 has 15 residues. The V gene end was trimmed by 7 bases and the J gene end by 4 bases; junction bases not matched to a gene: 8. Germline lookup yields CDR1 MNHNS and CDR2 SASEGT.

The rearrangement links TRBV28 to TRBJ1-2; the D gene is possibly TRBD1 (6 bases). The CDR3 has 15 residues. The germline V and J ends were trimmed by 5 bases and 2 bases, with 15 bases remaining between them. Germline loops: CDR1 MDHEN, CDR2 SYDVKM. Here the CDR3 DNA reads TGTGCCAGCAGTCCAGGGGACCGCATAAACTATGGCTACACCTTC. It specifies CASSPGDRINYGYTF.

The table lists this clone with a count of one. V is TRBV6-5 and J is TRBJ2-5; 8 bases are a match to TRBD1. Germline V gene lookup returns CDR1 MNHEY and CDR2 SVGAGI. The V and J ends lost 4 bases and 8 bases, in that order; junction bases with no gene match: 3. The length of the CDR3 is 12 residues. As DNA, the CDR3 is TGTGCCAGCAGTTCCCAGGGGGCTACCCAGTACTTC. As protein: CASSSQGATQYF.